This is a list of T cell receptor beta chains from one sample in a study of blood T cell repertoires in COVID-19. The repertoire was sequenced with immunoSEQ multiplex PCR; TCRdb's copy has only in-frame clones and lacks some. The data hold some 260,000 clones, with about 80% observed a single time. The sample comprised peripheral blood. Every receptor here comes from a man at least 80 years old with acute or convalescent COVID-19. Both conserved end residues are part of each CDR3. Each record gives: V gene, J gene, D gene, clone size, CDR3 DNA, CDR3 protein. The D gene is left open where the match is weak. Size is omitted from some rows. Given values are once, few, many or a class for expanded clones.

TRBV4-2,TRBJ2-3,TRBD2,few,TGTGCCAGCAGCCGGACCGTAGCGGGGGGGCCCACAGATACGCAGTATTTT,CASSRTVAGGPTDTQYF
TRBV9,TRBJ1-2,.,.,TGTGCCAGCAGCGTAGTGGGCAGGGGATACTATGGCTACACCTTC,CASSVVGRGYYGYTF
TRBV28,TRBJ1-3,.,few,TGTGCCAGCAGTTTATGGTCCAGTGGCTCTGGAAACACCATATATTTT,CASSLWSSGSGNTIYF
TRBV5-1,TRBJ2-7,TRBD1,few,TGCGCCAGCAGCTTCGGACAGGGGGTCGGCGAGCAGTACTTC,CASSFGQGVGEQYF
TRBV11-2,TRBJ2-2,.,.,TGTGCCAGCAGCTTAGATCTAGGAGGGGCCACCGGGGAGCTGTTTTTT,CASSLDLGGATGELFF
TRBV18,TRBJ1-4,TRBD1,.,TGTGCCAGCTCCCTGGGACAGGGTAACGAAAAACTGTTTTTT,CASSLGQGNEKLFF
TRBV4-2,TRBJ2-2,.,.,TGTGCCAGCAGCCAAGATATCAGAGGCACCGGGGAGCTGTTTTTT,CASSQDIRGTGELFF
TRBV25-1,TRBJ1-1,.,few,TGTGCCAGCAAGTTGCGGGGTTGGACTGAAGCTTTCTTT,CASKLRGWTEAFF
TRBV27,TRBJ2-5,TRBD2,.,TGTGCCAGCGGGCCGAGTGGACTAGTACGGGAGACCCAGTACTTC,CASGPSGLVRETQYF
TRBV3-1/TRBV3-2,TRBJ1-5,.,.,TGTGCCAGCAGCCAGGACGGCATGGGAGGGAATCAGCCCCAGCATTTT,CASSQDGMGGNQPQHF
TRBV11-3,TRBJ2-3,TRBD2,.,TGTGCCAGCAGCCTACGCGGGGGAAGCACAGATACGCAGTATTTT,CASSLRGGSTDTQYF
TRBV12-3/TRBV12-4,TRBJ2-3,.,.,TGTGCCAGCAGTTCCTACGCTAGGGATACGCAGTATTTT,CASSSYARDTQYF
TRBV5-8,TRBJ1-2,.,once,TGTGCCAGCAGCATCGGGACACCTTGGACCTATGGCTACACCTTC,CASSIGTPWTYGYTF
TRBV30,TRBJ1-5,TRBD1,.,TGTGCCTGCAAGGACAGGTACAGCAATCAGCCCCAGCATTTT,CACKDRYSNQPQHF
TRBV9,TRBJ1-1,TRBD1,.,TGTGCCAGCAGCCACCGACAGGGGGCTGGCACTGAAGCTTTCTTT,CASSHRQGAGTEAFF
TRBV20-1,TRBJ2-3,.,.,TGCAGTGCTAGTGTCGGCAGGAGGGATACGCAGTATTTT,CSASVGRRDTQYF
TRBV24-1,TRBJ2-7,.,.,TGTGCCACCAGTGATTTGCGCAGTGAACCCTACGAGCAGTACTTC,CATSDLRSEPYEQYF
TRBV24-1,TRBJ1-2,.,.,TGTGCCACCAGCCAAGGCCCAGGGGCAAGGTATGGCTACACCTTC,CATSQGPGARYGYTF
TRBV13,TRBJ2-7,.,.,TGTGCCAGCAGAGACAGCAGTAGCTCCTACGAGCAGTACTTC,CASRDSSSSYEQYF
TRBV6-1,TRBJ2-7,.,few,TGTGCCAGCAGTGAAAGCGGCCCCTACGAGCAGTACTTC,CASSESGPYEQYF
TRBV29-1,TRBJ2-3,.,.,TGCAGCGTTGATAGACAAAGCACAGATACGCAGTATTTT,CSVDRQSTDTQYF
TRBV24-1,TRBJ1-2,.,.,TGTGCCACCAGTGACCCCGGGACATCAGGCTACACCTTC,CATSDPGTSGYTF
TRBV6-5,TRBJ1-2,.,.,TGTGCCAGCAGACCGGGGGGGAGGTATGGCTACACCTTC,CASRPGGRYGYTF
TRBV9,TRBJ2-7,TRBD1,.,TGTGCCAGCAGCTTTTCCACAGGGGGCTCCTACGAGCAGTACTTC,CASSFSTGGSYEQYF
TRBV5-1,TRBJ2-1,TRBD2,.,TGCGCCAGCAGCTTGGCCCTGACTAGCGGCTACAATGAGCAGTTCTTC,CASSLALTSGYNEQFF
TRBV3-1/TRBV3-2,TRBJ1-2,.,.,TGTGCCAGCAGCCAAGATCAGGGGTCCTACTATGGCTACACCTTC,CASSQDQGSYYGYTF
TRBV2,TRBJ1-5,TRBD1,.,TGTGCCAGCAGGGGGCTCCCGGGACAGGGGGCGCTGGGTCAGCCCCAGCATTTT,CASRGLPGQGALGQPQHF
TRBV7-8,TRBJ1-1,TRBD1,few,TGTGCCAGCAGCCGGATAGGACAGGGTACCGGCGCTTTCTTT,CASSRIGQGTGAFF
TRBV6-1,TRBJ2-4,.,.,TGTGCCAGCAGTGAAGGGGCTGTCAAAAACATTCAGTACTTC,CASSEGAVKNIQYF
TRBV6-6,TRBJ1-5,TRBD1,.,TGTGCCAGCAGTAGGGGGGACAGCGATGATCAGCCCCAGCATTTT,CASSRGDSDDQPQHF
TRBV27,TRBJ2-7,.,.,TGTGCCAGCAGGGGGACTCCCTACGAGCAGTACTTC,CASRGTPYEQYF
TRBV18,TRBJ2-1,TRBD2,.,TGTGCCAGCTCACCACCGGGACTAGCGAATTACAATGAGCAGTTCTTC,CASSPPGLANYNEQFF
TRBV18,TRBJ2-3,TRBD1,once,TGTGCCAGCTCATTCAGACAGGGGGCCTACTTTAGCACAGATACGCAGTATTTT,CASSFRQGAYFSTDTQYF